A selection of T cell receptor beta chains follows, all from one sample in a study of Ad26.COV2.S vaccination and SARS-CoV-2 variants. Clones were read by immunoSEQ multiplex PCR, and TCRdb kept only the in-frame ones, dropping some. Altogether about 390,000 clones are present, 75% to 90% being singletons, with the ten largest covering approximately 3.7%. The input for sequencing was peripheral blood, taken in a trial of Ad26.COV2.S vaccine versus placebo. These receptors were obtained from a person between 18 and 59 years old who received the Ad26.COV2.S COVID-19 vaccine or a placebo. The CDR3 runs from the conserved cysteine through the conserved F or W. D genes are given only for firm matches. Only some rows state a clone size, as once, few, many or a class for expanded clones.

V	J	D	length	size	CDR3	DNA
TRBV5-4	TRBJ2-5	TRBD2	15	once	CASTLRLAGEETQYF	TGTGCCAGCACCCTGAGGCTAGCGGGGGAAGAGACCCAGTACTTC
TRBV5-5	TRBJ1-2	.	13	few	CASSLGGASGYTF	TGTGCCAGCAGCTTGGGTGGGGCCAGCGGCTACACCTTC
TRBV15	TRBJ2-7	TRBD1	15	.	CATSHRQGMFYEQYF	TGTGCCACCAGCCACAGACAGGGGATGTTCTACGAGCAGTACTTC
TRBV6-2/TRBV6-3	TRBJ2-7	TRBD2	15	few	CASSQGLAGLYEQYF	TGTGCCAGCAGCCAGGGACTAGCGGGGCTCTACGAGCAGTACTTC
TRBV6-6	TRBJ1-5	.	14	.	CASSYSNSNQPQHF	TGTGCCAGCAGTTACTCGAATAGCAATCAGCCCCAGCATTTT
TRBV6-5	TRBJ2-3	TRBD2	15	.	CASRGGGGGTDTQYF	TGTGCCAGCAGGGGCGGGGGGGGAGGCACAGATACGCAGTATTTT
TRBV19	TRBJ2-5	TRBD1	17	once	CASSTRGEVRQGGTQYF	TGTGCCAGTAGTACGCGGGGAGAGGTCCGACAGGGGGGCACCCAGTACTTC
TRBV7-9	TRBJ2-7	.	14	.	CASSLTGLAAEQYF	TGTGCCAGCAGCCTCACCGGGCTGGCGGCCGAGCAGTACTTC
TRBV5-1	TRBJ1-4	.	16	.	CASSSYVGGPNEKLFF	TGCGCCAGCAGCTCATACGTCGGGGGACCAAATGAAAAACTGTTTTTT
TRBV5-4	TRBJ2-7	.	13	few	CASSLDRTYEQYF	TGTGCCAGCAGCTTGGACAGGACCTACGAGCAGTACTTC
TRBV5-1	TRBJ1-3	.	14	.	CASSLVAGGNTIYF	TGCGCCAGCAGCTTGGTGGCGGGCGGAAACACCATATATTTT
TRBV5-5	TRBJ1-5	TRBD1	15	.	CASSPGTGGGQPQHF	TGTGCCAGCAGCCCGGGGACAGGGGGCGGTCAGCCCCAGCATTTT
TRBV6-5	TRBJ1-1	.	13	.	CASGGGRNTEAFF	TGTGCCAGTGGGGGAGGGCGGAACACTGAAGCTTTCTTT
TRBV7-2	TRBJ2-2	.	14	few	CASSPGGITGELFF	TGTGCCAGCAGCCCCGGGGGTATCACCGGGGAGCTGTTTTTT
TRBV6-5	TRBJ2-2	.	16	.	CASSYSFQGGTGELFF	TGTGCCAGCAGTTACTCGTTTCAAGGCGGCACCGGGGAGCTGTTTTTT
TRBV7-9	TRBJ1-5	.	13	once	CASSLEGFQPQHF	TGTGCCAGCAGCCTGGAGGGCTTTCAGCCCCAGCATTTT
TRBV6-1	TRBJ1-2	.	13	.	CASSESGSYGYTF	TGTGCCAGCAGTGAAAGTGGCAGCTATGGCTACACCTTC
TRBV27	TRBJ1-2	.	15	.	CASRKGAVDGYGYTF	TGTGCCAGCAGGAAAGGGGCAGTCGACGGCTATGGCTACACCTTC
TRBV27	TRBJ2-1	TRBD2	15	.	CASSLSGGLAGEQFF	TGTGCCAGCAGTTTATCGGGCGGACTAGCTGGTGAGCAGTTCTTC
TRBV10-3	TRBJ2-5	.	12	.	CASRGSQETQYF	TGTGCCTCCCGGGGTTCCCAAGAGACCCAGTACTTC
TRBV7-2	TRBJ2-1	.	13	.	CASSLGRLDEQFF	TGTGCCAGCAGCCTAGGGCGGTTGGATGAGCAGTTCTTC
TRBV18	TRBJ1-3	.	15	.	CASSPGETSGNTIYF	TGTGCCAGCTCCCCGGGGGAGACCTCTGGAAACACCATATATTTT
TRBV3-1/TRBV3-2	TRBJ1-1	.	12	.	CASRGSNTEAFF	TGTGCCAGCAGAGGGTCAAACACTGAAGCTTTCTTT
TRBV15	TRBJ2-2	.	13	.	CATSSGGTGELFF	TGTGCCACCTCCTCCGGGGGCACCGGGGAGCTGTTTTTT
TRBV4-1	TRBJ2-5	.	13	once	CASSQAGLETQYF	TGCGCCAGCAGCCAAGCGGGGCTGGAGACCCAGTACTTC
TRBV3-1/TRBV3-2	TRBJ2-3	.	13	.	CASSQNRGDTQYF	TGTGCCAGCAGCCAAAATAGGGGGGATACGCAGTATTTT
TRBV5-1	TRBJ2-7	.	14	few	CASSLVGTSYEQYF	TGCGCCAGCAGCTTGGTAGGGACATCCTACGAGCAGTACTTC
TRBV20-1	TRBJ2-1	.	12	.	CSASSGDNEQFF	TGCAGTGCTAGTTCAGGGGACAATGAGCAGTTCTTC
TRBV23-1	TRBJ1-2	.	13	.	CASSHGRVHGYTF	TGCGCCAGCAGTCATGGCAGGGTGCATGGCTACACCTTC
TRBV6-6	TRBJ2-3	TRBD2	16	.	CASSYVASGATDTQYF	TGTGCCAGCAGTTACGTGGCTAGCGGGGCAACAGATACGCAGTATTTT
TRBV27	TRBJ2-7	TRBD1	18	.	CASSLSPPQTGGIYEQYF	TGTGCCAGCAGTTTATCCCCTCCCCAGACAGGGGGCATCTACGAGCAGTACTTC
TRBV6-5	TRBJ2-4	TRBD1	15	.	CASKTGEVAKNIQYF	TGTGCCAGTAAGACAGGGGAGGTGGCCAAAAACATTCAGTACTTC
TRBV6-2/TRBV6-3	TRBJ2-7	TRBD1	15	.	CASSSRDRGSYEQYF	TGTGCCAGCAGTTCCCGGGACAGGGGCTCCTACGAGCAGTACTTC
TRBV29-1	TRBJ2-3	TRBD2	14	.	CSVLIGGSTDTQYF	TGCAGCGTCCTAATCGGGGGGAGCACAGATACGCAGTATTTT
TRBV6-5	TRBJ2-1	TRBD2	15	.	CASSLGTSGGNEQFF	TGTGCCAGCTCTCTCGGGACTAGCGGGGGAAATGAGCAGTTCTTC
TRBV7-2	TRBJ2-7	TRBD2	16	.	CASSLAILAGGHEQYF	TGTGCCAGCAGCTTAGCGATCCTAGCGGGGGGGCACGAGCAGTACTTC
TRBV6-1	TRBJ2-2	.	15	.	CASSEPGLSTGELFF	TGTGCCAGCAGTGAGCCGGGACTCTCAACCGGGGAGCTGTTTTTT
TRBV10-2	TRBJ1-3	.	14	.	CASSEGGSGNTIYF	TGCGCCAGCAGTGAGGGAGGGTCTGGAAACACCATATATTTT
TRBV27	TRBJ1-5	.	14	.	CASIIRRVRQPQHF	TGTGCCAGCATAATAAGGAGGGTTCGTCAGCCCCAGCATTTT
TRBV2	TRBJ1-1	.	16	once	CASSLRGPYMNTEAFF	TGTGCCAGCAGTCTCCGGGGTCCTTACATGAACACTGAAGCTTTCTTT
TRBV19	TRBJ2-7	.	15	.	CASSILVQGLHEQYF	TGTGCCAGTAGTATACTAGTTCAGGGTTTGCACGAGCAGTACTTC
TRBV30	TRBJ1-5	.	14	.	CAWSAGHNNQPQHF	TGTGCCTGGAGCGCGGGACACAACAATCAGCCCCAGCATTTT
TRBV6-6	TRBJ1-1	.	13	.	CASSKTENTEAFF	TGTGCCAGCAGTAAGACAGAGAACACTGAAGCTTTCTTT
TRBV7-2	TRBJ1-2	TRBD1	16	.	CASSLGGQGRTYGYTF	TGTGCCAGCAGCTTAGGCGGACAGGGGCGTACCTATGGCTACACCTTC
TRBV11-2	TRBJ1-6	TRBD1	15	.	CASSSGQGGPSPLHF	TGTGCCAGCAGCTCGGGACAGGGCGGTCCTTCACCCCTCCACTTT
TRBV5-6	TRBJ2-5	TRBD1	16	.	CASSEGTGLASETQYF	TGTGCCAGCAGCGAGGGGACAGGGCTCGCTTCGGAGACCCAGTACTTC
TRBV11-2	TRBJ2-1	.	16	.	CASSSLLAGRDNEQFF	TGTGCCAGCAGCTCCCTTTTGGCGGGGAGAGACAATGAGCAGTTCTTC
TRBV15	TRBJ1-6	.	15	.	CATSRDRATGSPLHF	TGTGCCACCAGCAGAGATAGGGCAACAGGGTCACCCCTCCACTTT
TRBV7-6	TRBJ1-4	.	15	few	CASSLGGQYNEKLFF	TGTGCCAGCAGCCTAGGTGGACAGTATAATGAAAAACTGTTTTTT
TRBV3-1/TRBV3-2	TRBJ1-6	.	13	.	CASSQGRVSPLHF	TGTGCCAGCAGCCAGGGCAGGGTGTCACCCCTCCACTTT
TRBV6-5	TRBJ1-2	.	14	.	CASSQRFPTYGYTF	TGTGCCAGCAGCCAAAGGTTCCCGACCTATGGCTACACCTTC
TRBV27	TRBJ2-1	.	13	.	CASIAPIYNEQFF	TGTGCCAGCATTGCACCCATTTACAATGAGCAGTTCTTC
TRBV3-1/TRBV3-2	TRBJ1-5	TRBD1	17	.	CASSQDVTGGGNQPQHF	TGTGCCAGCAGCCAAGATGTGACAGGGGGCGGCAATCAGCCCCAGCATTTT